This T cell receptor beta chain was captured in a study of blood T cell repertoires in COVID-19. Looking at the study overall: Some COVID-19 samples were acute and others convalescent; all came from the United States, Italy and Spain. T cells, B-cell-depleted T cells, or PBMCs supplied cDNA or gDNA.

The trim removed 2 bases at V and 1 base at J, leaving 8 bases unmatched. The germline V gene encodes CDR1 MNHEY and CDR2 SMNVEV (reference sequence). The CDR3 contains 18 residues. Authors' data handling: Estimates of nucleated cell counts were drawn from the amplification of reference gene primers. The method was immunoSEQ multiplex PCR; TCRdb's version includes in-frame clones alone and lacks a portion of them. The V and J calls and clone size are taken from that table; D and trimming were inferred from the DNA. The sample consists of 56,000 or so clones, almost 90% of them appearing once. This sequence was found in a woman over 75 with active COVID-19. The V and J genes are TRBV27 and TRBJ2-2, with 9 bases identical to TRBD2. Sequencing was done on a sample of peripheral blood. The CDR3 sequence is CASSLLGAGGLNTGELFF. CDR3 bases: TGTGCCAGCAGTTTACTCGGCGCGGGGGGGCTGAACACCGGGGAGCTGTTTTTT.